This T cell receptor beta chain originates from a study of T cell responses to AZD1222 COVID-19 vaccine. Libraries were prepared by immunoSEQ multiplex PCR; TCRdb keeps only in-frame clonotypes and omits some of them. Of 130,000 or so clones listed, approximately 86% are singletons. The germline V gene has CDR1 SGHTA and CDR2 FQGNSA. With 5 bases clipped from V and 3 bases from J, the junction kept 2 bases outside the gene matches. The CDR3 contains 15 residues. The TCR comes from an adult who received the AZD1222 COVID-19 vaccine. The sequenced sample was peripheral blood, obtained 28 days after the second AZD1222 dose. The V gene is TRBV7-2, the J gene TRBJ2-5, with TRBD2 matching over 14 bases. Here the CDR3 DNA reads TGTGCCAGCAGCCCGGGACTAGCGGGGGAAGAGACCCAGTACTTC. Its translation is CASSPGLAGEETQYF.